Given below is one T cell receptor beta chain in context. This clone was observed a single time. Its antigen has not been determined. Base qualities are not at hand, and no much larger clone is one base apart. Using the deep immunoSEQ assay, multiplex PCR amplified TCR CDR3 regions from genomic DNA. Extracted genomic DNA from each cell subset was spread evenly across all wells of several immunoSEQ 96-well plates, with each plate serving as a replicate. Each replicate PCR for sorted subsets received roughly 0.2 ug genomic DNA, equal to about 30,000 T cell genomes. Purified libraries were measured with a Qubit 3.0 fluorometer, size-checked on a Bioanalyzer 2100, and measured again with the KAPA Library Quantification kit. Every immunoSEQ 96-well plate was sequenced on a separate single-read 150-cycle Illumina NextSeq 550 flow cell. Concerning the study's data processing: Because the immunoSEQ output included only junctional sequences and no quality scores, the filtering could not be the same as the filtering used for full-length reads. To assign V/J genes and CDR3, sequences were annotated using PyIR, a Python wrapper for IgBLAST v1.9, with IMGT germline references. Reads were removed for weak V/J assignments (E-value above 1e-6), missing CDR3, stop codons, out-of-frame junctions, or ambiguous translated residues. V3J clonotypes were defined as sequences sharing the same inferred V gene, J gene, and CDR3 amino acid sequence. Percentage overlap between repertoires was calculated by dividing the number of shared unique clonotypes by the size of the smaller repertoire. RTK rarefaction, the Chao1 estimator, and Recon v2.1 estimates of unobserved clonotypes were used to assess repertoire richness. Generation probabilities for all TCRbeta clonotypes obtained by the gDNA method from a few donors were computed using OLGA. TCRdb limited this immuneACCESS table to in-frame rearrangements with V and J called. A share of clones is missing; checked studies link under half to unresolved V genes, and the rest is unexplained. The D gene and trimming were derived from the DNA, and the V and J assignments and clone size from that table. The sample includes approximately 2,000,000 clones, with about 90% observed a single time. The top ten clonotypes cover approximately 0.4% of the sample.

The CDR3 goes from the cysteine to the phenylalanine over 15 residues. Only the CDR3 region is kept as DNA, spanning 45 bases read in frame from base 1. V lost 0 bases and J lost 7 bases; the stretch between them is 13 bases long. The germline V gene encodes CDR1 MNHNS and CDR2 SASEGT. This sample was taken from a study of shared clonotypes between healthy human individuals (TCRdb year 2020). For context, the study as a whole: The cohort included three men and two women between 18 and 49 years of age. For each donor, CD4 naive and CD4 memory were each given three plates, CD8 naive was given two plates, and CD8 memory was given one plate. To estimate repertoire size and how much clonotypes are shared between individuals, the study performed deep sequencing of blood TCR repertoires from a few healthy adults. Libraries were prepared and TCR repertoires were sequenced by different laboratories using diverse techniques, in order to increase sequencing depth and limit assay-specific biases. Between about 0.8 and 9 billion PBMCs per donor were obtained by leukapheresis.

The donors were healthy, HIV-negative adults who had no recently reported acute infections or vaccinations. Every donor was a Caucasian adult residing in Nashville, Tennessee, USA. CD4+ T cells were enriched through magnetic negative selection, after which naive cells were positively selected on CD45RA and the remaining negative fraction served as the memory subset. Blood was obtained by leukapheresis, after which PBMCs were separated by Ficoll-Histopaque density gradient centrifugation and cryopreserved in liquid nitrogen vapor phase. Analytical flow cytometry was used to check the purity and quantity of every magnetically sorted T cell population. Genomic DNA was isolated from every sorted fraction and measured by UV absorbance on a Nanodrop 2000c. Overall results and qualifications from the work: Sampling was restricted to blood, and TCR repertoires in tissues likely differ from the TCR repertoires found in blood. Clonotypes shared by all four sorted-subset donors showed higher generation probabilities than non-shared clonotypes. Because the study included only a small number of donors, the genetic and exposure-history diversity represented was limited. Even with the large sequencing depth, rarefaction of the sorted-subset datasets indicated that sequencing was incomplete. Estimated clonotype richness was generally larger for naive than for memory subsets. When four donors were compared, the shared fraction of clonotypes was about 5% for naive CD4, roughly 3.3% for naive CD8, 2.3% for memory CD4, and about 0.36% for memory CD8. Pairwise subsampling led to the expectation that sequencing depth would affect the degree of clonotype sharing among donors.

Recombination connected TRBV6-1 to TRBJ2-1, with an unclear D gene assignment. The sequence was obtained from a man between 18 and 35 years old in good health. Some clones in this sample may be carry-over from other donors' samples. The sequenced material came from naive CD4+ T cells from PBMCs. The cell subset or site label, as the study defines it: CD45RA+ positively selected. The DNA sequence reads TGTGCCAGCAGTGAAGCTACTTCCGGGCGGAATGAGCAGTTCTTC. Translated, it reads CASSEATSGRNEQFF.